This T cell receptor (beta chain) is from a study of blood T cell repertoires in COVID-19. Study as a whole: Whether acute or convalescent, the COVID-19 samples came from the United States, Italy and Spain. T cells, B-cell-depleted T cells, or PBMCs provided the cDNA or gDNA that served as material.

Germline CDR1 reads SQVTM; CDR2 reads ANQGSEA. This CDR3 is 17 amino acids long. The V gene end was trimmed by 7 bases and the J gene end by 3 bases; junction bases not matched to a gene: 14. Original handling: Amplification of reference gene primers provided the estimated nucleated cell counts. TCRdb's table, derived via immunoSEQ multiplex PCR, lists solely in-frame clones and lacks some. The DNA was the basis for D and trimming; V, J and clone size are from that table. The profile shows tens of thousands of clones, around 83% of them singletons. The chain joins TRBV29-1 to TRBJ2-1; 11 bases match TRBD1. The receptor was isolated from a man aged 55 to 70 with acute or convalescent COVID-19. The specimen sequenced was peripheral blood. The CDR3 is CSAAAPGQGAFYNEQFF. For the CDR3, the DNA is TGCAGCGCCGCAGCCCCTGGACAGGGGGCTTTCTACAATGAGCAGTTCTTC.